These T cell receptor beta chains were read from a single sample in a study of T cells in Graves' hyperthyroidism and ophthalmopathy. One entry per CDR3 protein results from TCRdb running MiXCR on the multiplex PCR reads. Seen here are 300,000 to 350,000 distinct CDR3 sequences, less than 20% observed once, and the top ten hold around 15%. Sequences were obtained from blood. These TCRs come from a woman aged 40-49 years with Graves' ophthalmopathy. The CDR3 runs from the conserved cysteine through the conserved F or W. A D gene is named only where the DNA matches it firmly. A row's size may be missing; if present it is once, few, many or a size class.

clone_size d_call j_call v_call cdr3_aa cdr3_nt
many - TRBJ2-7 TRBV2 CASRVSYEQYF TGTGCCAGCAGGGTGAGCTACGAGCAGTACTTC
- TRBD1 TRBJ2-7 TRBV6-1 CASRSDRARYEQYF TGTGCCAGCAGATCGGACAGGGCTCGGTACGAGCAGTACTTC
- TRBD1 TRBJ2-5 TRBV6-1 CASRTGTGGNQETQYF TGTGCCAGCAGAACCGGGACAGGGGGCAACCAAGAGACCCAGTACTTC
many - TRBJ1-2 TRBV2 CASSDRTEPHYGYTF TGTGCCAGCAGTGATAGGACAGAACCCCACTATGGCTACACCTTC
- - TRBJ2-5 TRBV5-4 CASSPTGKRETQYF TGTGCCAGCAGCCCGACCGGTAAACGGGAGACCCAGTACTTC
few TRBD2 TRBJ2-2 TRBV4-1 CASSQEGLAGEWGTGELFF TGCGCCAGCAGCCAAGAAGGACTAGCGGGAGAGTGGGGGACCGGGGAGCTGTTTTTT
many - TRBJ2-7 TRBV28 CASSPASGGSYEQYF TGTGCCAGCAGCCCGGCGTCAGGGGGGTCCTACGAGCAGTACTTC
- - TRBJ2-3 TRBV14 CASSQDVRGDTDTQYF TGTGCCAGCAGCCAAGACGTGAGGGGAGACACAGATACGCAGTATTTT
many - TRBJ1-2 TRBV27 CASSFSRAHGYTF TGTGCCAGCAGTTTTAGCAGGGCCCATGGCTACACCTTC
many TRBD2 TRBJ2-5 TRBV12-3/TRBV12-4 CASSLYRLAGGETQYF TGTGCCAGCAGTTTATATCGGCTAGCGGGGGGGGAGACCCAGTACTTC
many - TRBJ2-2 TRBV6-1 CASSEAPPNTGELFF TGTGCCAGCAGTGAAGCCCCCCCGAACACCGGGGAGCTGTTTTTT
many TRBD1 TRBJ1-2 TRBV7-2 CASSTPGTALYGYTF TGTGCCAGCAGCACGCCCGGGACAGCGCTCTATGGCTACACCTTC
many TRBD1 TRBJ2-7 TRBV30 CAGGWIGTGREQYF TGTGCCGGGGGCTGGATCGGGACAGGGAGGGAGCAGTACTTC
many - TRBJ1-2 TRBV4-1 CASSQEGRTGYTF TGCGCCAGCAGCCAAGAAGGCAGGACTGGCTACACCTTC
many - TRBJ1-3 TRBV20-1 CSAIPRTRSSGNTIYF TGCAGTGCTATCCCGAGAACGAGGAGCTCTGGAAACACCATATATTTT
many TRBD1 TRBJ1-2 TRBV27 CASRGQGRGYTF TGTGCCAGCAGGGGACAGGGTCGTGGCTACACCTTC
many TRBD2 TRBJ2-7 TRBV27 CASSLLAGGANEQYF TGTGCCAGCAGTTTATTAGCGGGAGGGGCCAACGAGCAGTACTTC
many - TRBJ1-2 TRBV5-1 CASSAGEGAARGYTF TGCGCCAGCAGCGCGGGCGAGGGCGCGGCTCGTGGCTACACCTTC
many - TRBJ1-2 TRBV12-3/TRBV12-4 CASGQGSLYGYTF TGTGCCAGCGGGCAGGGGTCCCTCTATGGCTACACCTTC
many - TRBJ1-5 TRBV28 CASTGTLGQPQHF TGTGCCAGCACGGGAACCCTTGGGCAGCCCCAGCATTTT
many - TRBJ2-5 TRBV20-1 CSARGIQETQYF TGCAGTGCTAGAGGTATCCAGGAGACCCAGTACTTC
few TRBD1 TRBJ2-5 TRBV28 CASSFLQGQKSETQYF TGTGCCAGCAGTTTCCTACAGGGACAGAAATCAGAGACCCAGTACTTC
many - TRBJ2-2 TRBV7-2 CASSMGLPNTGELFF TGTGCCAGCAGCATGGGACTCCCCAACACCGGGGAGCTGTTTTTT
- - TRBJ2-7 TRBV24-1 CANSVLDEQYF TGTGCCAACAGTGTTCTCGACGAGCAGTACTTC
many - TRBJ1-1 TRBV6-1 CASSDLTRYTEAFF TGTGCCAGCAGTGACTTAACCCGCTACACTGAAGCTTTCTTT
- - TRBJ1-1 TRBV28 CASMWDNANPFF TGTGCCAGCATGTGGGACAACGCTAATCCTTTCTTT
- - TRBJ2-5 TRBV4-1 CAWSKTGHGTQYF TGTGCCTGGAGTAAAACGGGCCACGGGACCCAGTACTTC
many - TRBJ2-5 TRBV7-2 CASSTRDRGRFLETQYF -
- TRBD2 TRBJ2-5 TRBV7-2 CASSPPTSGPKYF TGTGCCAGCAGCCCACCCACTAGCGGCCCAAAGTACTTC
many TRBD1 TRBJ1-3 TRBV27 CASALTGPGNTIYF TGTGCCAGCGCCTTGACAGGGCCTGGAAACACCATATATTTT
many TRBD2 TRBJ2-7 TRBV10-2 CASSELERENEQYF TGCGCCAGCAGTGAGTTGGAGCGGGAGAACGAGCAGTACTTC
many - TRBJ1-1 TRBV6-2/TRBV6-3 CASRTMGTQNTEAFF TGTGCCAGCAGAACCATGGGGACCCAGAACACTGAAGCTTTCTTT
many - TRBJ2-5 TRBV25-1 CASSEYEGETQYF TGTGCCAGCAGTGAATATGAAGGCGAGACCCAGTACTTC
- TRBD1 TRBJ1-2 TRBV10-3 CATYGQATYRNYGYTF TGTGCCACCTACGGACAGGCGACGTATCGCAACTATGGCTACACCTTC
few TRBD2 TRBJ2-7 TRBV18 CASSPSGDISYEQYF TGTGCCAGCTCACCTAGCGGGGATATCTCCTACGAGCAGTACTTC
many - TRBJ2-6 TRBV6-1 CASSARGVGANVLTF TGTGCCAGCAGCGCCAGGGGGGTAGGGGCCAACGTCCTGACTTTC
- TRBD1 TRBJ1-1 TRBV5-1 CASSNRQGLMNTEAFF TGCGCCAGCAGTAACAGACAGGGCCTCATGAACACTGAAGCTTTCTTT
- - TRBJ2-7 TRBV20-1 CSARGTYSSYEQYF TGCAGTGCTAGGGGGACATATAGCTCCTACGAGCAGTACTTC
few TRBD1 TRBJ2-2 TRBV4-1 CASSGYGTGGTGELFF TGCGCCAGCAGCGGCTACGGGACAGGTGGGACCGGGGAGCTGTTTTTT
- - TRBJ1-2 TRBV5-4 CASSFLFPIPEGGYGYTF TGTGCCAGCAGCTTTTTGTTTCCCATCCCCGAGGGGGGGTATGGCTACACCTTC
few - TRBJ1-1 TRBV3-1 CATGRGVNTEAFF TGTGCCACCGGGAGGGGTGTTAACACTGAAGCTTTCTTT
- - TRBJ2-7 TRBV6-1 CASPRGYEQYF TGTGCCAGCCCTCGAGGCTACGAGCAGTACTTC